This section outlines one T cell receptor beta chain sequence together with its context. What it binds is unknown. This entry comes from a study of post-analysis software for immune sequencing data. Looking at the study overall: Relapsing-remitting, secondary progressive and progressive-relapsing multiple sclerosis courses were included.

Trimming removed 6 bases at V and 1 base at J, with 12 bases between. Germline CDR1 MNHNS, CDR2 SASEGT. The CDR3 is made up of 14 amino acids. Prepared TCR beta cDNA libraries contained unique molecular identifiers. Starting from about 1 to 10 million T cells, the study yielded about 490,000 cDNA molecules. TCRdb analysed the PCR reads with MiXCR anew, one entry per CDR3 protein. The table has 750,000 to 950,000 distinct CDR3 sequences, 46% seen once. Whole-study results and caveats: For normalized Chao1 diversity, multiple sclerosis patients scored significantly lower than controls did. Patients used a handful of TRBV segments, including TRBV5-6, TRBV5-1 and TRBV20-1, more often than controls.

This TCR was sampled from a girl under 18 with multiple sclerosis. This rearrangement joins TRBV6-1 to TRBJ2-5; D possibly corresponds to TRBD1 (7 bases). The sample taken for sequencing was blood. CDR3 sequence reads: CASRGGQAQETQYF. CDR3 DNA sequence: TGTGCCAGCAGGGGAGGACAGGCCCAAGAGACCCAGTACTTC.